This record concerns one T cell receptor beta chain sequence. What it binds is unknown. The treatment denotes: some 19 received Ad26.COV2.S at low or high dose, single or two shots; about 5 received placebo; per-sample allocation not given. Samples came from day 63 after the first vaccine or placebo injection. Clones were sequenced by immunoSEQ multiplex PCR, and TCRdb holds only the in-frame ones, with some missing. The sample consists of 300,000 to 350,000 clones, 90% of them appearing once. In germline, CDR1 is MNHEY, CDR2 SVGAGI. The CDR3 contains 13 residues. Trimming removed 5 bases from V and 10 bases from J, with 17 bases in between. The record originates from a study of Ad26.COV2.S vaccination and SARS-CoV-2 variants. Study overall: In the study, Ad26.COV2.S was injected intramuscularly once, or twice 56 days apart.

Findings and caveats of the study: Placebo recipients and vaccine recipients were similar in non-spike TCR breadth.

The receptor's source is a person between 18 and 60 years old who received the Ad26.COV2.S COVID-19 vaccine or a placebo. The material sequenced was peripheral blood, taken in a trial of Ad26.COV2.S vaccine versus placebo. The chain recombines TRBV6-5 with TRBJ1-1; D perhaps matches TRBD1 (5 bases). The CDR3 DNA reads TGTGCCAGCAGTCCTTGGGACGGACGGGGAGCTTTCTTT. Its protein is CASSPWDGRGAFF.